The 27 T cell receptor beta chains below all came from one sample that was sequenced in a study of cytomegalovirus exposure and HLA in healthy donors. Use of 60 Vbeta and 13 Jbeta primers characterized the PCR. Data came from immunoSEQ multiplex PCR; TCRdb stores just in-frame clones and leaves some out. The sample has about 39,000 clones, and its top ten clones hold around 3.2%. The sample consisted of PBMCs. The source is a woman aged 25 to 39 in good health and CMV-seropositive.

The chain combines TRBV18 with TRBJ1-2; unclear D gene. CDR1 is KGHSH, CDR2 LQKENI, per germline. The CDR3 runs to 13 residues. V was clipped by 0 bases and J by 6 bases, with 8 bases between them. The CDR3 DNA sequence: TGTGCCAGCTCACCACCGAACGGGGATGGCTACACCTTC. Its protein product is CASSPPNGDGYTF. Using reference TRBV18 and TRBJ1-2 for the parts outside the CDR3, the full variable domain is NAGVMQNPRHLVRRRGQEARLRCSPMKGHSHVYWYRQLPEEGLKFMVYLQKENIIDESGMPKERFSAEFPKEGPSILRIQQVVRGDSAAYFCASSPPNGDGYTFGSGTRLTVV.

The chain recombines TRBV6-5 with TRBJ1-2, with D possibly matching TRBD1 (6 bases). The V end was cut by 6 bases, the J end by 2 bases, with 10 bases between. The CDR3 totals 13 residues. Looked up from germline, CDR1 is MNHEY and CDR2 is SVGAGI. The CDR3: CASRRDMNYGYTF. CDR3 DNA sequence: TGTGCCAGCAGGAGGGACATGAACTATGGCTACACCTTC.

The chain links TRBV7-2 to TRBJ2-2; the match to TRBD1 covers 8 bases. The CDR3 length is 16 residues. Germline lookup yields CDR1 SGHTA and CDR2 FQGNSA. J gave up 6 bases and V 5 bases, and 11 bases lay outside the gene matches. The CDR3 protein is CASSPGGQGKAGELFF. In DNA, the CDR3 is TGTGCCAGCAGCCCAGGAGGACAGGGAAAGGCCGGGGAGCTGTTTTTT.

DNA of the CDR3: TGTGCCAGCAGCTTGACAGGTAGTCAGCCCCAGCATTTT. Protein sequence: CASSLTGSQPQHF. This chain links TRBV7-9 with TRBJ1-5, with D perhaps TRBD1 (6 bases). The length of the CDR3 is 13 residues. V was trimmed by 3 bases and J by 6 bases, leaving 9 bases between them. CDR1 SEHNR and CDR2 FQNEAQ come from the germline V gene (reference sequence).

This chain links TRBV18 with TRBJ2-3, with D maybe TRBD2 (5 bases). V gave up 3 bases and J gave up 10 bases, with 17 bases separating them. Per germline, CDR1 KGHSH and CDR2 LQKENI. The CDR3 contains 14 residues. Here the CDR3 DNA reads TGTGCCAGCTCACCGCCGAGGGCGGCCGCTGCGCAGTATTTT. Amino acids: CASSPPRAAAAQYF.

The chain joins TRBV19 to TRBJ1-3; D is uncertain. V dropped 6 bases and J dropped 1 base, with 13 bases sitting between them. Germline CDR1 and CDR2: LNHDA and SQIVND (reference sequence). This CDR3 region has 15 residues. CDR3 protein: CASRSGKGSGNTIYF. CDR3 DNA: TGTGCCAGTAGATCGGGGAAGGGTTCTGGAAACACCATATATTTT.

The CDR3 region has the DNA TGCGCCAGCAGCCCCAACACAGATACGCAGTATTTT. It yields the protein CASSPNTDTQYF. This sequence joins TRBV5-1 and TRBJ2-3; D remains unclear. The length of the CDR3 is 12 residues. The V end was cut by 4 bases, the J end by 2 bases, with 5 bases between. Germline CDR1 reads SGHRS; CDR2 reads YFSETQ.

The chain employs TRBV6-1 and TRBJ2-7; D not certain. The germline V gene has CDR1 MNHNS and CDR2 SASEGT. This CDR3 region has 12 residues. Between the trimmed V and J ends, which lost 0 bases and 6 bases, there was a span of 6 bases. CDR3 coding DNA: TGTGCCAGCAGTGAAGCGATCAGCGAGCAGTACTTC. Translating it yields CASSEAISEQYF.

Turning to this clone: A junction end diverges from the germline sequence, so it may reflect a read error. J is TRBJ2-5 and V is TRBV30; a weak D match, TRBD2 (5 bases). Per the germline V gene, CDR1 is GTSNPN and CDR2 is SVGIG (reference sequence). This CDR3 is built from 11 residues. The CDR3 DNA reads TGTGCCTGGGACCGGGGTCAGACTCAGTACTTC. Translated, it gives CAWDRGQTQYF.

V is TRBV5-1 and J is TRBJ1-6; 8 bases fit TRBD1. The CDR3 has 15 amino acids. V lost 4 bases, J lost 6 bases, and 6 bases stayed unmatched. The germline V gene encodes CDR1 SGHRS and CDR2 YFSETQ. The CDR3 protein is CASSPGQGANSPLHF. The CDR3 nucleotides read TGCGCCAGCAGCCCGGGGCAGGGGGCTAATTCACCCCTCCACTTT.

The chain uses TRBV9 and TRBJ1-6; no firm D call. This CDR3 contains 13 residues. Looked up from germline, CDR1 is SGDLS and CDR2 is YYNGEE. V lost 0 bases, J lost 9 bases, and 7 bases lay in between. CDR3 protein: CASSVALSSPLHF. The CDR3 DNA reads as TGTGCCAGCAGCGTAGCTCTGAGTTCACCCCTCCACTTT.

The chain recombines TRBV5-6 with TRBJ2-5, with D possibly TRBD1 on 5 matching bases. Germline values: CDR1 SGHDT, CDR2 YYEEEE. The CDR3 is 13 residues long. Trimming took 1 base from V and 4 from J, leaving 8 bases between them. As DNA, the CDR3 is TGTGCCAGCAGCTTGCCAGGGCGAGAGACCCAGTACTTC. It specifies CASSLPGRETQYF.

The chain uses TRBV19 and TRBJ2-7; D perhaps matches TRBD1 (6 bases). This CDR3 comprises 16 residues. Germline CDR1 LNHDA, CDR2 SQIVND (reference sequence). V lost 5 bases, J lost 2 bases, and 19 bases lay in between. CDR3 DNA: TGTGCCAGTAGTTCCTTTTTCGGACAGATTCCCTACGAGCAGTACTTC. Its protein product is CASSSFFGQIPYEQYF.

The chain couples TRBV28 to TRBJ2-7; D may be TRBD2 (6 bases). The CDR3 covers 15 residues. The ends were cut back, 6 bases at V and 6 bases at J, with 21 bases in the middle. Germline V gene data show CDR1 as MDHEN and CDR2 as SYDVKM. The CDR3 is CASSSPGSGLFEQYF. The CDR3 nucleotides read TGTGCCAGCAGCTCTCCGGGTAGCGGTCTATTCGAGCAGTACTTC. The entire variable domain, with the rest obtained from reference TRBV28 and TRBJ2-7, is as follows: DVKVTQSSRYLVKRTGEKVFLECVQDMDHENMFWYRQDPGLGLRLIYFSYDVKMKEKGDIPEGYSVSREKKERFSLILESASTNQTSMYLCASSSPGSGLFEQYFGPGTRLTVT.

CDR3 residues: CASSPGEGVTQYF. For the CDR3, the DNA is TGTGCCAGCAGCCCCGGTGAGGGAGTGACCCAGTACTTC. The chain links TRBV2 to TRBJ2-5; D might be TRBD2 (5 bases). CDR1 SNHLY and CDR2 FYNNEI come from the germline V gene. Between the trimmed V and J ends, which lost 6 bases and 7 bases, there was a span of 15 bases. The CDR3 sequence is 13 residues long.

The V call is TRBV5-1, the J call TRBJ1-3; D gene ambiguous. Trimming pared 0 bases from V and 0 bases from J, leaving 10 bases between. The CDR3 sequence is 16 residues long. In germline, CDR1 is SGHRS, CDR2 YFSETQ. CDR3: CASSLADPGSGNTIYF. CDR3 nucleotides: TGCGCCAGCAGCTTGGCGGATCCGGGCTCTGGAAACACCATATATTTT.

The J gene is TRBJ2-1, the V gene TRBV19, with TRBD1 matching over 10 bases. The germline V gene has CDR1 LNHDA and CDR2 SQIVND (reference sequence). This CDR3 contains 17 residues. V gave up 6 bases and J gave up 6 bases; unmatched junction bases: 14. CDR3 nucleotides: TGTGCCAGTAGCCCTGGGGTCGGGACAGGGGTGCCCAATGAGCAGTTCTTC. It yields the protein CASSPGVGTGVPNEQFF.

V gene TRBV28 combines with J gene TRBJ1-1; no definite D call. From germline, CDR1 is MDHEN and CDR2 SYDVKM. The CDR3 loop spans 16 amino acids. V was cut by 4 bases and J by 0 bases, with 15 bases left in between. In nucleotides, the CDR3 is TGTGCCAGCAGTTATAATAATGGCCGGGTGAACACTGAAGCTTTCTTT. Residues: CASSYNNGRVNTEAFF.

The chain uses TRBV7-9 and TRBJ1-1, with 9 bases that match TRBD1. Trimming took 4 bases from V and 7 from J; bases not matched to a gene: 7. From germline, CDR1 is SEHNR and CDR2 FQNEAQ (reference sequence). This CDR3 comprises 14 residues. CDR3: CASSWGQGSGEAFF. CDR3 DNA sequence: TGTGCCAGCAGCTGGGGACAGGGTAGTGGTGAAGCTTTCTTT.

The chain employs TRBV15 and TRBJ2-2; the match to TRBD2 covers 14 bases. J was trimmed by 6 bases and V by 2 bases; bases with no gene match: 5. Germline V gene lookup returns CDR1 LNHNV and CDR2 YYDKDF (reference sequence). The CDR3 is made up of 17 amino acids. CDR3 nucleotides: TGTGCCACCAGCAGACCCGGGACTAGCGGGGGCTCCGGGGAGCTGTTTTTT. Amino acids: CATSRPGTSGGSGELFF.

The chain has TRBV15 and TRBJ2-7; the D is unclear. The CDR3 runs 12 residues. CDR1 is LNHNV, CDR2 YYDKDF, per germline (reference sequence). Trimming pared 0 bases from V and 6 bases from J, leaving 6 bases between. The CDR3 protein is CATSRDRSEQYF. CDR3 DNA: TGTGCCACCAGCAGAGATAGAAGCGAGCAGTACTTC.

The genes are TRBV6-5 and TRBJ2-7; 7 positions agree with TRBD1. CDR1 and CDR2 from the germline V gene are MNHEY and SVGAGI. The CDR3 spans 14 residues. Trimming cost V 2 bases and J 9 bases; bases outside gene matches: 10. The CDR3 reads CASSYGAGGSVQYF. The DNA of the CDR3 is TGTGCCAGCAGTTACGGGGCAGGGGGAAGTGTGCAGTACTTC.

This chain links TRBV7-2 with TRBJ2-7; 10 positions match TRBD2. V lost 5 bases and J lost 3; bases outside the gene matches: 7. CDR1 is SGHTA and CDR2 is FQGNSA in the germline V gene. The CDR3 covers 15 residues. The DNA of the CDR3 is TGTGCCAGCAGCCTAGGGGCTAGCGGGGGCTACGAGCAGTACTTC. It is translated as CASSLGASGGYEQYF.

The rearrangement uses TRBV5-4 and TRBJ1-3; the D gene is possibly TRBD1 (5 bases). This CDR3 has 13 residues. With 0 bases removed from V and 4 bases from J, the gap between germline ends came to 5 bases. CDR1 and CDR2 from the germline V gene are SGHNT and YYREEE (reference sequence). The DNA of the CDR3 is TGTGCCAGCAGCTTGGCAGGGGGAAACACCATATATTTT. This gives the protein CASSLAGGNTIYF.

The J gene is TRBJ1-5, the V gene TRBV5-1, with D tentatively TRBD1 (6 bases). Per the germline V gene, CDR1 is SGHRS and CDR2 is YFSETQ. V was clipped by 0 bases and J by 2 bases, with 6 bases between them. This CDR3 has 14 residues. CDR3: CASSLAGGNQPQHF. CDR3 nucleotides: TGCGCCAGCAGCTTGGCAGGGGGCAATCAGCCCCAGCATTTT. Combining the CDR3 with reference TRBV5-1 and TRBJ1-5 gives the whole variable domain KAGVTQTPRYLIKTRGQQVTLSCSPISGHRSVSWYQQTPGQGLQFLFEYFSETQRNKGNFPGRFSGRQFSNSRSEMNVSTLELGDSALYLCASSLAGGNQPQHFGDGTRLSIL.

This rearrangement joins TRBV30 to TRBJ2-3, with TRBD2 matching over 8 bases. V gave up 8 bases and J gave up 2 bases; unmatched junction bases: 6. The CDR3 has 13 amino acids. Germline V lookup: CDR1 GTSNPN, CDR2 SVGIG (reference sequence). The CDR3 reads CALSGGFTDTQYF. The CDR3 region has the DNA TGTGCCCTGAGCGGGGGATTCACAGATACGCAGTATTTT.

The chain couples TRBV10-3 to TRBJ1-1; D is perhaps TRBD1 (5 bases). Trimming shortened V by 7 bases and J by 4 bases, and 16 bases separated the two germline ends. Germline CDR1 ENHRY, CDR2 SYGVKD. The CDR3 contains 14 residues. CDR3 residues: CAITSQGRGTEAFF. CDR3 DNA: TGTGCCATCACCTCGCAGGGAAGGGGCACTGAAGCTTTCTTT.